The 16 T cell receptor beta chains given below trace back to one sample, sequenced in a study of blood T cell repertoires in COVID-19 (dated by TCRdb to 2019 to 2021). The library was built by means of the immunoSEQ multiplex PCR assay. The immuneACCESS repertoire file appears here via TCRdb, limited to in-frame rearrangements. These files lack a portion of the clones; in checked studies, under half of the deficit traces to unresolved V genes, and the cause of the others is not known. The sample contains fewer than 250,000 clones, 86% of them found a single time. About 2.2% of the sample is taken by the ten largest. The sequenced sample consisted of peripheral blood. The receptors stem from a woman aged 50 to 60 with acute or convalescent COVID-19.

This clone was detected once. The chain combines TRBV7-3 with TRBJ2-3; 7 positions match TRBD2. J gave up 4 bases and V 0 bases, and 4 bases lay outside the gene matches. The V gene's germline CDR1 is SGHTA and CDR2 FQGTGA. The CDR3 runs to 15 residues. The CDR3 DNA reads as TGTGCCAGCAGCTTAACCGCGGGGGAGGCAGATACGCAGTATTTT. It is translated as CASSLTAGEADTQYF.

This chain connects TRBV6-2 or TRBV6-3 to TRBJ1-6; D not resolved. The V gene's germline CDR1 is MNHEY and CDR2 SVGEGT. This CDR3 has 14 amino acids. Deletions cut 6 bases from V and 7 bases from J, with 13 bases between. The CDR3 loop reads CASSPDFPNSPLHF. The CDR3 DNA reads TGTGCCAGCAGCCCCGACTTCCCGAATTCACCCCTCCACTTT.

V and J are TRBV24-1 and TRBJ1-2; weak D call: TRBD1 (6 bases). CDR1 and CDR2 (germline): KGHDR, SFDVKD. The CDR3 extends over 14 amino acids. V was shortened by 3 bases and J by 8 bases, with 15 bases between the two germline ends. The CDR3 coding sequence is TGTGCCACCAGTGATGCGGCACAGGGTGGGGGCTACACCTTC. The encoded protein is CATSDAAQGGGYTF.

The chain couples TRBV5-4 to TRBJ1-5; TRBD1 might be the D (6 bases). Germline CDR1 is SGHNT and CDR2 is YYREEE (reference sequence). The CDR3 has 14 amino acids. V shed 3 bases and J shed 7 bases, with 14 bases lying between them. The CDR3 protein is CASSSQGSGQPQHF. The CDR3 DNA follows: TGTGCCAGCAGCTCACAGGGCTCCGGGCAGCCCCAGCATTTT.

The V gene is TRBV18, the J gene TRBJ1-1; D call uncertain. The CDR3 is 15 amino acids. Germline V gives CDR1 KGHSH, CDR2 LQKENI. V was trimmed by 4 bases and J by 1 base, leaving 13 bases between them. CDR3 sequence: CASSLDLTGNTEAFF. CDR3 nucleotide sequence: TGTGCCAGCTCACTCGATCTGACGGGGAACACTGAAGCTTTCTTT. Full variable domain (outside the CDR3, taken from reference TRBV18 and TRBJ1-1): NAGVMQNPRHLVRRRGQEARLRCSPMKGHSHVYWYRQLPEEGLKFMVYLQKENIIDESGMPKERFSAEFPKEGPSILRIQQVVRGDSAAYFCASSLDLTGNTEAFFGQGTRLTVV.

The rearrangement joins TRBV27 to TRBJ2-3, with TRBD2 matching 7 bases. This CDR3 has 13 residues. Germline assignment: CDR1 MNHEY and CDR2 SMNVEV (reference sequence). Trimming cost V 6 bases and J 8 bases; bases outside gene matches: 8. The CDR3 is CASRGSGPITQYF. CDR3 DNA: TGTGCCAGCAGAGGTAGCGGGCCGATTACGCAGTATTTT.

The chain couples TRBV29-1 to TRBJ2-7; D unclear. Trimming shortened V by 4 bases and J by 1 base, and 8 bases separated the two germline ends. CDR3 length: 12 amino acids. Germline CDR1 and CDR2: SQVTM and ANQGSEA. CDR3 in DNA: TGCAGCGTTGGTCACAGATCCTACGAGCAGTACTTC. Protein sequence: CSVGHRSYEQYF.

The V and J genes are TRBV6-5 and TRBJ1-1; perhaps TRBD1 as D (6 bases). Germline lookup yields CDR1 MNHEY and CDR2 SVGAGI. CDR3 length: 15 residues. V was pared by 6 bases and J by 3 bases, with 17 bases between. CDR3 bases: TGTGCCAGCAGCAGCGCGGGGGCTGGGGACACTGAAGCTTTCTTT. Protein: CASSSAGAGDTEAFF.

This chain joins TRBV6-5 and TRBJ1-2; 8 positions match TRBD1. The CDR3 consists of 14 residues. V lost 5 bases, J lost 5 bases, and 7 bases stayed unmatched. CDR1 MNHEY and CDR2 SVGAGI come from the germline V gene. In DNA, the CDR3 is TGTGCCAGCAGTACCTCCGGGACAGGTTATGGCTACACCTTC. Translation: CASSTSGTGYGYTF.

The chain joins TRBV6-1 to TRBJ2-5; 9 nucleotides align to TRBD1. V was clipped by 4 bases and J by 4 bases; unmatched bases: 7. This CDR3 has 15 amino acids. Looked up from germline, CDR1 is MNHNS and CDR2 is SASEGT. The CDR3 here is CASSAGTGSSETQYF. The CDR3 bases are TGTGCCAGCAGTGCCGGGACAGGGTCATCAGAGACCCAGTACTTC.

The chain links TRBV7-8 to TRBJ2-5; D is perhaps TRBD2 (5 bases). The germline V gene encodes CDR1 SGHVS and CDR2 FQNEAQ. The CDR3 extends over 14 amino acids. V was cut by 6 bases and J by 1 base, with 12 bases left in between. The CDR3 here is CASSFDYPQETQYF. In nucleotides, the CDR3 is TGTGCCAGCAGTTTCGACTACCCCCAAGAGACCCAGTACTTC. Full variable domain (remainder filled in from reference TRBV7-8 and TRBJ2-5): GAGVSQSPRYKVAKRGQDVALRCDPISGHVSLFWYQQALGQGPEFLTYFQNEAQLDKSGLPSDRFFAERPEGSVSTLKIQRTQQEDSAVYLCASSFDYPQETQYFGPGTRLLVL.

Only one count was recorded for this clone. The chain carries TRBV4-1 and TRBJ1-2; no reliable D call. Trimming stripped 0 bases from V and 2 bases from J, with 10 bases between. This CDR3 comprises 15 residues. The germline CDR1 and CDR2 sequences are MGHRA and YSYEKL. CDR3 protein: CASSQDEVLNYGYTF. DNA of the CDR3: TGCGCCAGCAGCCAAGATGAGGTCTTAAACTATGGCTACACCTTC.

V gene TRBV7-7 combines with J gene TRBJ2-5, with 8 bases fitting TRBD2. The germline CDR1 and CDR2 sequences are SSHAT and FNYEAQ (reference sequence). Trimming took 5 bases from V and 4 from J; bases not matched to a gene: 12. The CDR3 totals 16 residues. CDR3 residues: CASSPWPGGTGETQYF. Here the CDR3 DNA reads TGTGCCAGCAGCCCTTGGCCGGGGGGGACGGGAGAGACCCAGTACTTC.

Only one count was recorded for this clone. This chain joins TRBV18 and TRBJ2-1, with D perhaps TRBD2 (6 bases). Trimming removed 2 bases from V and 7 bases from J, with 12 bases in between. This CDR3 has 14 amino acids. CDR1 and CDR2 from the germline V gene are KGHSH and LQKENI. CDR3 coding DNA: TGTGCCAGCTCACCAAACGGGGGAGAGAATGAGCAGTTCTTC. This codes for CASSPNGGENEQFF. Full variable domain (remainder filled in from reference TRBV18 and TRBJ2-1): NAGVMQNPRHLVRRRGQEARLRCSPMKGHSHVYWYRQLPEEGLKFMVYLQKENIIDESGMPKERFSAEFPKEGPSILRIQQVVRGDSAAYFCASSPNGGENEQFFGPGTRLTVL.

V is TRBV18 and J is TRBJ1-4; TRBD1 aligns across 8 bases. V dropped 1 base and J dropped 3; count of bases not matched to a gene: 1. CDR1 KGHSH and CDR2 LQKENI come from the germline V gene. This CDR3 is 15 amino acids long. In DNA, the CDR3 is TGTGCCAGCTCACCACGGACAGGGTCTAATGAAAAACTGTTTTTT. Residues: CASSPRTGSNEKLFF.

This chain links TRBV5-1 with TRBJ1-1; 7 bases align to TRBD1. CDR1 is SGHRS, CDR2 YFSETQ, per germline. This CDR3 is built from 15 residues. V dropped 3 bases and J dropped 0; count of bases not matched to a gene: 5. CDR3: CASSSGTVMNTEAFF. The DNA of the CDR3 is TGCGCCAGCAGCTCAGGGACAGTTATGAACACTGAAGCTTTCTTT.